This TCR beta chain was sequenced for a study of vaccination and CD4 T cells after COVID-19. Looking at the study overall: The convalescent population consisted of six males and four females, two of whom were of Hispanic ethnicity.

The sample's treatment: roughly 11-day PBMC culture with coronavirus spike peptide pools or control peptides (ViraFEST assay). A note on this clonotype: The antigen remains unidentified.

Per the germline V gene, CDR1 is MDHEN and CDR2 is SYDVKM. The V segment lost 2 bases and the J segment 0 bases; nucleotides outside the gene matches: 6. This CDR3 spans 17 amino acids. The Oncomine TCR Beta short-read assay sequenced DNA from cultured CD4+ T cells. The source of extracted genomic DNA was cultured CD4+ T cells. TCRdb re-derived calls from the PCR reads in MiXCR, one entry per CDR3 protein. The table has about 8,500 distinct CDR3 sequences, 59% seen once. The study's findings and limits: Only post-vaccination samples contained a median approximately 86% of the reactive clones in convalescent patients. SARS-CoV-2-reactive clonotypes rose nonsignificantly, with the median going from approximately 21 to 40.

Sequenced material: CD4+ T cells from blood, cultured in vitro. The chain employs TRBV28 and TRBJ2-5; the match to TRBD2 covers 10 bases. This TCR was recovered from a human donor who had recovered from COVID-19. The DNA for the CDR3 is TGTGCCAGCAGTTTAGGGCTAGCGGGAGTGTACCAAGAGACCCAGTACTTC. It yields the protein CASSLGLAGVYQETQYF.